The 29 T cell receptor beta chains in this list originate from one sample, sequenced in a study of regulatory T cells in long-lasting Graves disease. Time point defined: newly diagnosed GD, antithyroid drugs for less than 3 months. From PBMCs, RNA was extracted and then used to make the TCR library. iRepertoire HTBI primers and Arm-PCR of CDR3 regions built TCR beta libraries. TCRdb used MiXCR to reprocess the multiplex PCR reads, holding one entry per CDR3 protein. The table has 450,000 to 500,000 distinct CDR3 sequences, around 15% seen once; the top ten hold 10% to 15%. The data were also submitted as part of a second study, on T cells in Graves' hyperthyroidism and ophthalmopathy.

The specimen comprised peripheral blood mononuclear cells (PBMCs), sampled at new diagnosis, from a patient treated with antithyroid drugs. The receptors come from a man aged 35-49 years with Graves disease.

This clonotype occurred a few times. Here the CDR3 reads CASSLGTGRGDYGYTF. The CDR3 region has the DNA TGTGCCAGCAGTCTCGGGACAGGTCGGGGTGACTATGGCTACACCTTC. V is TRBV12-3 or TRBV12-4 and J is TRBJ1-2; TRBD1 aligns across 8 bases. This CDR3 is built from 16 residues. The V and J ends lost 5 bases and 3 bases, in that order; junction bases with no gene match: 11.

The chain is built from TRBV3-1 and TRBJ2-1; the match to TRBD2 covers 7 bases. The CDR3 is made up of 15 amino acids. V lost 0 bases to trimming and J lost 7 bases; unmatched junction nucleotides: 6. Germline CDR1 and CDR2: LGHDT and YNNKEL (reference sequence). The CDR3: CASSQDQLARNEQFF. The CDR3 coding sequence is TGTGCCAGCAGCCAAGATCAACTAGCGCGGAATGAGCAGTTCTTC.

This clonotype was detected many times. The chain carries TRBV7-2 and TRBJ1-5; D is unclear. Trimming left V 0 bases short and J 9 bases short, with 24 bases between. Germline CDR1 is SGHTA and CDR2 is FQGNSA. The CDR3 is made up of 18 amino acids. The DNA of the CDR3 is TGTGCCAGCAGCTTAGCGCTAAATGGCAGGCGTACCCTCTGGCCCCAGCATTTT. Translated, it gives CASSLALNGRRTLWPQHF.

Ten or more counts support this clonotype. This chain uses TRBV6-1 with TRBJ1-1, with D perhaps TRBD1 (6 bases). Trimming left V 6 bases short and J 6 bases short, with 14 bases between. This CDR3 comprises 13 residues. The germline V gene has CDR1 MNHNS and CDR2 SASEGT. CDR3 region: CASRVQGGPEAFF. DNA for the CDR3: TGTGCCAGCAGGGTACAGGGCGGGCCTGAAGCTTTCTTT.

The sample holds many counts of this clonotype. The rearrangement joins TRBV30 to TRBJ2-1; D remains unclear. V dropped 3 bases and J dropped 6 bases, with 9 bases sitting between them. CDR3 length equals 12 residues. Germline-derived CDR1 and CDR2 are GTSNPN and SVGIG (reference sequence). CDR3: CAWSNYLNEQFF. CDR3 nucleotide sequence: TGTGCCTGGAGCAACTACCTCAATGAGCAGTTCTTC.

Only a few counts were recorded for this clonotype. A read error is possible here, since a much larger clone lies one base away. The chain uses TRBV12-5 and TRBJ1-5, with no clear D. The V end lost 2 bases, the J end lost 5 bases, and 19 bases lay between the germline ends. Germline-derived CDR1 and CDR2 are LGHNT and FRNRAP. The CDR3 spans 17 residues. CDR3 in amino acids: CASGLSIRWQAHQPQHF. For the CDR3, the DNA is TGTGCTAGTGGTTTGTCCATAAGGTGGCAGGCCCATCAGCCCCAGCATTTT. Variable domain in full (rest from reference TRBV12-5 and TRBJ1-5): DARVTQTPRHKVTEMGQEVTMRCQPILGHNTVFWYRQTMMQGLELLAYFRNRAPLDDSGMPKDRFSAEMPDATLATLKIQPSEPRDSAVYFCASGLSIRWQAHQPQHFGDGTRLSIL.

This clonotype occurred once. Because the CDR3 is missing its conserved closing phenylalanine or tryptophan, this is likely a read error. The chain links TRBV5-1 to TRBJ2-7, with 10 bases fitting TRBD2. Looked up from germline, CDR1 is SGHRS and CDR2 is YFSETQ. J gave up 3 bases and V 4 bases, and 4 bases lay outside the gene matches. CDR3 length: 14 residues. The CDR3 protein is CASSTGLASYEQYL. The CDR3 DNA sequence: TGCGCCAGCAGCACGGGACTAGCGAGCTACGAGCAGTACCTC.

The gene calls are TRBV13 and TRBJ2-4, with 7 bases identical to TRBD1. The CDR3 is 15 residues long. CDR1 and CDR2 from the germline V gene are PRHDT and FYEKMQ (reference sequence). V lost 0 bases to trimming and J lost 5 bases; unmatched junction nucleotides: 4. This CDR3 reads CASSLGPGQQNIQYF. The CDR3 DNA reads TGTGCCAGCAGCTTAGGACCGGGACAGCAAAACATTCAGTACTTC.

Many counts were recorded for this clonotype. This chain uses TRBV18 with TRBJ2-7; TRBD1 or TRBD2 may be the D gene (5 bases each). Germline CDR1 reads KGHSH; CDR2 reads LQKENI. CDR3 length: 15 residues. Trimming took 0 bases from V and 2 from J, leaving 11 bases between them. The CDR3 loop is CASSPPGTFPYEQYF. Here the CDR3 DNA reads TGTGCCAGCTCACCACCGGGGACGTTCCCCTACGAGCAGTACTTC.

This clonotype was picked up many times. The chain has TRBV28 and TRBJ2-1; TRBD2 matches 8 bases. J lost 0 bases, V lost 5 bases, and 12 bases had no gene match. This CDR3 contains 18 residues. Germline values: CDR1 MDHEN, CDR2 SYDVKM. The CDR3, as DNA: TGTGCCAGCAGTCCTCTTGGACTAGCAGGCAGCTCCTACAATGAGCAGTTCTTC. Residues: CASSPLGLAGSSYNEQFF.

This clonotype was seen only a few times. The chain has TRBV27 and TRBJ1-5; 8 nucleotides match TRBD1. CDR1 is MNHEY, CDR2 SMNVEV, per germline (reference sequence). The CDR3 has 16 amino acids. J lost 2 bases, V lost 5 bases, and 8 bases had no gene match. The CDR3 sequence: CASSPTGGLGNQPQHF. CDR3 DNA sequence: TGTGCCAGCAGTCCAACAGGGGGTTTGGGCAATCAGCCCCAGCATTTT.

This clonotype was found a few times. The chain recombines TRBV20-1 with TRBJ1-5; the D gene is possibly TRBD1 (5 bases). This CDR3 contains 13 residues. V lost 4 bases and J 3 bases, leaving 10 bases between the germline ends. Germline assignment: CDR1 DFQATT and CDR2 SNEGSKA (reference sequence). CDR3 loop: CSAIGAINQPQHF. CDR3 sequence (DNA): TGCAGTGCTATCGGGGCAATCAATCAGCCCCAGCATTTT.

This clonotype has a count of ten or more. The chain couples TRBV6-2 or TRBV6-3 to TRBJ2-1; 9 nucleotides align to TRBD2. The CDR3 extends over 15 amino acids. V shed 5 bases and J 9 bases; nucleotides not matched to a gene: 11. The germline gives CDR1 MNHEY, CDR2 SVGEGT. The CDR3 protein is CASSPVAGGPVEQFF. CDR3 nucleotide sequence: TGTGCCAGCAGTCCGGTGGCGGGAGGGCCAGTTGAGCAGTTCTTC.

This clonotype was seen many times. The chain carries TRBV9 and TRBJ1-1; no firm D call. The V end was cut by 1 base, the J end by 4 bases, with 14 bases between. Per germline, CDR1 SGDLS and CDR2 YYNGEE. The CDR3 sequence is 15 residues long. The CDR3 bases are TGTGCCAGCAGCGTACATGGGGAAAGAGGCACTGAAGCTTTCTTT. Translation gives CASSVHGERGTEAFF.

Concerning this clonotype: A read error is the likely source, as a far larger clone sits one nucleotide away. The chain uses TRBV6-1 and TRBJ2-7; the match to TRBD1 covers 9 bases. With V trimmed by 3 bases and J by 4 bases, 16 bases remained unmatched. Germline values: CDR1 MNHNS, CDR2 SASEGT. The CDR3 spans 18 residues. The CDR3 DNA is TGTGCCAGCAGTGAGTCGGGACAGGGCGCCAGCGGGATTTACGAGCAGTACTTC. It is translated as CASSESGQGASGIYEQYF.

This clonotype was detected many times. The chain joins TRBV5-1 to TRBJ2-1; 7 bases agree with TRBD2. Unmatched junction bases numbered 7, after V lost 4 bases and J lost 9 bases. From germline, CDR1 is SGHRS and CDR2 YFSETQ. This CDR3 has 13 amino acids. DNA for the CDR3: TGCGCCAGCAGCGCCGGGACTAAGAGTGAGCAGTTCTTC. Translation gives CASSAGTKSEQFF.

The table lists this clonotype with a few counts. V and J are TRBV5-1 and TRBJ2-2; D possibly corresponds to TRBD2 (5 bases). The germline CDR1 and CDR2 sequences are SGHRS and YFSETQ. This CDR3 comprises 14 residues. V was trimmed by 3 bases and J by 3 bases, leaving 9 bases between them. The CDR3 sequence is CASSWVGDTGELFF. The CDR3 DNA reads TGCGCCAGCAGCTGGGTCGGGGACACCGGGGAGCTGTTTTTT.

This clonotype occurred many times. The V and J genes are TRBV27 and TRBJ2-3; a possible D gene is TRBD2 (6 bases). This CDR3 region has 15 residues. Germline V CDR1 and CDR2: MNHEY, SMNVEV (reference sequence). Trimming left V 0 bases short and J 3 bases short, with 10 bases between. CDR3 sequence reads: CASSLSGLATDTQYF. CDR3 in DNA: TGTGCCAGCAGTTTATCGGGGCTAGCGACAGATACGCAGTATTTT.

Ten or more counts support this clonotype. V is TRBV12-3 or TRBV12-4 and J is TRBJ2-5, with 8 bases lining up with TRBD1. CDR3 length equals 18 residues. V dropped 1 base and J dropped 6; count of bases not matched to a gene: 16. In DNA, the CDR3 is TGTGCCAGCAGTTTAGGCCAGGGGGCGAGGGCCGGGGGTAAGACCCAGTACTTC. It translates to CASSLGQGARAGGKTQYF.

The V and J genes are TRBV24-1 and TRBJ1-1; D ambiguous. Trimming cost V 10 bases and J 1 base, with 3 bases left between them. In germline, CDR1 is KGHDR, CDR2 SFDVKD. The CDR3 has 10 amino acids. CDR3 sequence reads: CATRNTEAFF. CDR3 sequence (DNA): TGTGCCACGAGGAACACTGAAGCTTTCTTT.

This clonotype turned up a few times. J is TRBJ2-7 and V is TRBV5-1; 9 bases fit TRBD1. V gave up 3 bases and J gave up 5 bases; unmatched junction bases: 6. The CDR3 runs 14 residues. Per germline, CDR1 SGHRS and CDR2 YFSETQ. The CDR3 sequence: CASSYYGTGNEQYF. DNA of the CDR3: TGCGCCAGCAGCTACTACGGGACAGGGAACGAGCAGTACTTC.

Here the CDR3 reads CSARAFSGRVDTGELFF. As DNA, the CDR3 is TGCAGTGCTAGAGCATTTAGCGGGAGAGTCGACACCGGGGAGCTGTTTTTT. The chain carries TRBV20-1 and TRBJ2-2; 9 bases fit TRBD2. CDR1 and CDR2 (germline): DFQATT, SNEGSKA (reference sequence). The CDR3 spans 17 residues. The trim removed 1 base at V and 3 bases at J, leaving 9 bases unmatched.

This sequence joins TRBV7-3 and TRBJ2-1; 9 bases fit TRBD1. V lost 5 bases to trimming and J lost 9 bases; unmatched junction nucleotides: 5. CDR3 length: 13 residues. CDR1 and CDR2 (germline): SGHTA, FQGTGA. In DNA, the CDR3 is TGTGCCAGCAGCAGAGGGACAGGGCCTGAGCAGTTCTTC. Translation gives CASSRGTGPEQFF.

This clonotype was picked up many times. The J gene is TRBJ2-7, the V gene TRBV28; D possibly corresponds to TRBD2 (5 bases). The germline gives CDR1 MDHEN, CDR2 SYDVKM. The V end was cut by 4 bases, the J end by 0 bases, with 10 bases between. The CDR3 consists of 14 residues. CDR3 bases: TGTGCCAGCAGTTCCCCTAGCAGCTCCTACGAGCAGTACTTC. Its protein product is CASSSPSSSYEQYF.

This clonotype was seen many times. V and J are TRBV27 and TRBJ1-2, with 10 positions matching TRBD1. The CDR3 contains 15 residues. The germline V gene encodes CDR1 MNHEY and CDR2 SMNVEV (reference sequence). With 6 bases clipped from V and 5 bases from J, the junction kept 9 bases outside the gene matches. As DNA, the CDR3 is TGTGCCAGCAGAAGGACAGGGGGAGCAACTTATGGCTACACCTTC. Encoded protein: CASRRTGGATYGYTF.

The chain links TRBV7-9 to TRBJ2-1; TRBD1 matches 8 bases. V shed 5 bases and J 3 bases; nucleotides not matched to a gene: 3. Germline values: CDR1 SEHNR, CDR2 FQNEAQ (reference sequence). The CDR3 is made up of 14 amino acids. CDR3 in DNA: TGTGCCAGCAGCCCCGGGACAGGCTACAATGAGCAGTTCTTC. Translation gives CASSPGTGYNEQFF.

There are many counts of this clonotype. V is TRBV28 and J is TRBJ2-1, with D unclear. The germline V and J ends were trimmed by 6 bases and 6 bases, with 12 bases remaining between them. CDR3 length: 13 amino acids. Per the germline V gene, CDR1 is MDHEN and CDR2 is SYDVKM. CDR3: CASSQESPNEQFF. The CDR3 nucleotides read TGTGCCAGCAGCCAAGAGTCTCCCAATGAGCAGTTCTTC.

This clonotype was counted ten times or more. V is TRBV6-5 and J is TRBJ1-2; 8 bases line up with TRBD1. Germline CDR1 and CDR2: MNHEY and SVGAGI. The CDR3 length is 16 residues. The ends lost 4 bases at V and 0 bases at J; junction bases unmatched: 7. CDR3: CASSFSRTGSNYGYTF. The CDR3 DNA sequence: TGTGCCAGCAGTTTCTCAAGGACAGGGTCTAACTATGGCTACACCTTC.

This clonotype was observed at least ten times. DNA for the CDR3: TGTGCCAGCAGCGCGATAAACCCCGGGGGTGACGAGCAGTACTTC. This sequence encodes CASSAINPGGDEQYF. The chain links TRBV9 to TRBJ2-7; maybe TRBD2 (6 bases). The CDR3 contains 15 residues. Trimming shortened V by 3 bases and J by 5 bases, and 18 bases separated the two germline ends. CDR1 and CDR2 from the germline V gene are SGDLS and YYNGEE.